This T cell receptor beta chain was identified during a study of identical twins. CDR3 length: 15 residues. Germline CDR1 SGHRS, CDR2 YFSETQ. V gave up 2 bases and J gave up 1 base; unmatched junction bases: 4. This clonotype has a count of ten or more. TCRdb independently ran MiXCR on the 5' RACE reads; one entry per CDR3 protein. Found here are 250,000 or so distinct CDR3 sequences, 5.5% to 7% of them singletons; the top ten hold under 4%. These data were also reused for a study on yellow fever vaccine responses in identical twins.

The sequenced sample was memory (CD45RO+) T cells sorted from blood. The chain is built from TRBV5-1 and TRBJ1-1; 8 nucleotides align to TRBD1. This TCR derives from a woman under 30 in good health. CDR3 sequence (DNA): TGCGCCAGCAGCTTCGGAGACAGGGGGAACACTGAAGCTTTCTTT. It is translated as CASSFGDRGNTEAFF.